This T cell receptor beta chain was identified in a study of T-cell memory formation after mild COVID-19. TCR alpha and TCR beta cDNA libraries carrying sample barcodes and UMIs came from 5'RACE with constant-segment primers. TCRdb reanalysed the 5' RACE reads using MiXCR and keeps one entry per CDR3 protein. This sample has roughly 130,000 distinct CDR3 sequences, with more than 15% found just once. Trimming removed 4 bases from V and 0 bases from J; junction bases left unmatched: 6. From germline, CDR1 is SGHRS and CDR2 YFSETQ. This CDR3 is built from 15 residues. This chain connects TRBV5-1 to TRBJ1-1; 7 bases line up with TRBD1. Sequenced material: PBMCs or a T cell subset sorted from them (not recorded which). The clonotype comes from an adult woman who had mild COVID-19 (a few samples of this study predate the infection). Cell type and time point are not known. The CDR3 bases are TGCGCCAGCAGCCCGACAGGGAGAATGAACACTGAAGCTTTCTTT. This codes for CASSPTGRMNTEAFF.